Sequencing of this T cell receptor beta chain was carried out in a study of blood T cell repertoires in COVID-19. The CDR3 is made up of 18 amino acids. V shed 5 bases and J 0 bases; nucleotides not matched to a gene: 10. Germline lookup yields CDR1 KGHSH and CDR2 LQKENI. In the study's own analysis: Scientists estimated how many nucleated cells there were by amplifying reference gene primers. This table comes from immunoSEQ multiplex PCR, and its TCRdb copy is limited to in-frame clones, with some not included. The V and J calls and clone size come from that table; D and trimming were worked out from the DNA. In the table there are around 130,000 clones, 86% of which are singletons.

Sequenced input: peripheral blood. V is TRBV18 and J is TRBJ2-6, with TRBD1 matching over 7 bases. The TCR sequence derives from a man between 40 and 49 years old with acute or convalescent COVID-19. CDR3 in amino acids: CASSTIRDSNSGANVLTF. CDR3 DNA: TGTGCCAGCTCAACAATCCGGGACAGCAACTCTGGGGCCAACGTCCTGACTTTC.